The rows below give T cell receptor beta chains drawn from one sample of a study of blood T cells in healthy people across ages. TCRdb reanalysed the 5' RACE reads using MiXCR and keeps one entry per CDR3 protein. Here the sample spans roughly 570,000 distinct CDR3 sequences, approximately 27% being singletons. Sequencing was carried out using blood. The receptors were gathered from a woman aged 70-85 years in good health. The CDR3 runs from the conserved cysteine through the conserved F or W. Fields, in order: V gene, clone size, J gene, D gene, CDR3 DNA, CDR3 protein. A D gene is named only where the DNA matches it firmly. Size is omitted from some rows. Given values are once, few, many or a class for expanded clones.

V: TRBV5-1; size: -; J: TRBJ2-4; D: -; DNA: TGCGCCAGCACAGAGGGGTCGGGAAACATTCAGTACTTC; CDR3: CASTEGSGNIQYF
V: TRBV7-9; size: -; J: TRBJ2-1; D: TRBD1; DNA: TGTGCCAGCAGCTTAGTCGCCGGGACAGAGTACAATGAGCAGTTCTTC; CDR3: CASSLVAGTEYNEQFF
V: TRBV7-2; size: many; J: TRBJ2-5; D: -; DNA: TGTGCCAGCAGCTTTGACACGGGCGCGGAGACCCAGTACTTC; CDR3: CASSFDTGAETQYF
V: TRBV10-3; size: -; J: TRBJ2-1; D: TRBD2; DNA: TGTGCCATCAGATCGAGCGGGAGTTCGAATGAGCAGTTCTTC; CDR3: CAIRSSGSSNEQFF
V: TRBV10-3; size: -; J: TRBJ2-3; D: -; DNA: TGTGCCATCAGTGAGTCGAAACCAGATACGCAGTATTTT; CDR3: CAISESKPDTQYF
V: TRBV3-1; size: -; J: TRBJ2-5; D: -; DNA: TGTGCCAGCAGTACTAGTCCCTCCCGAATGGAGACCCAGTACTTC; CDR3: CASSTSPSRMETQYF
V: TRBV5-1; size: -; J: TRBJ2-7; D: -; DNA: TGCGCCAGCAGCCCTAGACAGACCTACGAGCAGTACTTC; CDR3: CASSPRQTYEQYF
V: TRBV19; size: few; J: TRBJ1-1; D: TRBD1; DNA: TGTGCCAGTAGTACGGGACAGGGGGTGAAAGCTTTCTTT; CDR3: CASSTGQGVKAFF
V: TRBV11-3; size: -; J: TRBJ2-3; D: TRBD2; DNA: TGTGCCAGCAGCTTAGATGTGGCTAGCGGGGGGAGGGATACGCAGTATTTT; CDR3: CASSLDVASGGRDTQYF
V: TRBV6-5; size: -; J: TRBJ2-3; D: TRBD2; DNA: TGTGCCAGCACCGAGGGACTAGCGGGGGTTGATACGCAGTATTTT; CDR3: CASTEGLAGVDTQYF
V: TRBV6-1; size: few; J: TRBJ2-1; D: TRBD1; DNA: TGTGCCAGCAGTGAAGCGACAGGGGCCTCTTTATTGGAGCAGTTCTTC; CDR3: CASSEATGASLLEQFF
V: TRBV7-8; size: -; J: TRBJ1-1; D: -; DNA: TGTGCCAGCACCATGGGGGTTCTGAACACTGAAGCTTTCTTT; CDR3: CASTMGVLNTEAFF